The 21 T cell receptor beta chains below come from one sample, sequenced in a study of cytomegalovirus exposure and HLA in healthy donors. Researchers ran the PCR with 60 Vbeta and 13 Jbeta primers. Clones were sequenced by immunoSEQ multiplex PCR, and TCRdb holds only the in-frame ones, with some missing. The sample records roughly 290,000 clones, roughly 89% being singletons. The material sequenced was PBMCs. These receptors came from a woman aged 18-30 years in good health and CMV-seronegative.

CDR3 protein: CASSLVKNTEAFF. The DNA for the CDR3 is TGTGCCAGCAGTTTAGTTAAGAACACTGAAGCTTTCTTT. The chain carries TRBV27 and TRBJ1-1, with D unresolved. The CDR3 sequence is 13 residues long. Between the trimmed V and J ends, which lost 2 bases and 1 base, there was a span of 5 bases. CDR1 is MNHEY, CDR2 SMNVEV, per germline (reference sequence).

The V call is TRBV5-6, the J call TRBJ1-4; TRBD1 might be the D (6 bases). With 1 base removed from V and 5 bases from J, the gap between germline ends came to 9 bases. The germline V gene has CDR1 SGHDT and CDR2 YYEEEE. The CDR3 runs to 14 residues. The CDR3 loop is CASSLLDSNEKLFF. CDR3 bases: TGTGCCAGCAGCTTGTTGGACAGCAATGAAAAACTGTTTTTT.

The chain is built from TRBV15 and TRBJ1-5; 7 bases are a match to TRBD1. V shed 3 bases and J 1 base; nucleotides not matched to a gene: 3. Germline V CDR1 and CDR2: LNHNV, YYDKDF (reference sequence). The CDR3 loop spans 15 amino acids. The CDR3, as DNA: TGTGCCACCAGCAGTACACAGGGGAGCAATCAGCCCCAGCATTTT. This gives the protein CATSSTQGSNQPQHF.

The gene calls are TRBV19 and TRBJ1-6; no clear D gene. V was pared by 7 bases and J by 8 bases, with 12 bases between. The length of the CDR3 is 13 residues. CDR1 is LNHDA, CDR2 SQIVND, per germline (reference sequence). The DNA of the CDR3 is TGTGCCAGTACCCTCTCCAGCGATTCACCCCTCCACTTT. This gives the protein CASTLSSDSPLHF.

A few counts support this clone. The junction does not match germline at one end; this may be a read error. This chain connects TRBV2 to TRBJ1-3; D is possibly TRBD1 (5 bases). CDR1 and CDR2 from the germline V gene are SNHLY and FYNNEI. CDR3 length: 18 residues. This CDR3 is CASSELALGPTTRSGISF. The DNA for the CDR3 is TGTGCCAGCAGTGAATTGGCCCTCGGGCCAACCACGCGATCAGGGATCTCTTTT.

This rearrangement joins TRBV5-1 to TRBJ1-1, with 10 nucleotides matching TRBD1. Germline lookup yields CDR1 SGHRS and CDR2 YFSETQ. This CDR3 is 14 amino acids long. Unmatched junction bases numbered 5, after V lost 5 bases and J lost 4 bases. CDR3 sequence (DNA): TGCGCCAGCAGATTCCGGACAGGGGGCACTGAAGCTTTCTTT. It is translated as CASRFRTGGTEAFF.

This chain links TRBV7-6 with TRBJ2-7, with a possible D match to TRBD1 (6 bases). Per the germline V gene, CDR1 is SGHVS and CDR2 is FNYEAQ. The CDR3 is 15 residues long. V was pared by 0 bases and J by 3 bases, with 12 bases between. CDR3 nucleotide sequence: TGTGCCAGCAGCTTAGCGCCAGGGGTGAGCTACGAGCAGTACTTC. Amino acids: CASSLAPGVSYEQYF.

The rearrangement uses TRBV7-9 and TRBJ1-3, with 9 nucleotides matching TRBD1. The CDR3 sequence is 15 residues long. Germline V gives CDR1 SEHNR, CDR2 FQNEAQ (reference sequence). V shed 3 bases, J shed 1 base, and the junction held 1 base outside the gene matches. CDR3: CASSLGQGSGNTIYF. DNA of the CDR3: TGTGCCAGCAGCTTGGGACAGGGATCTGGAAACACCATATATTTT. The full variable domain, its missing parts supplied by reference TRBV7-9 and TRBJ1-3, is DTGVSQNPRHKITKRGQNVTFRCDPISEHNRLYWYRQTLGQGPEFLTYFQNEAQLEKSRLLSDRFSAERPKGSFSTLEIQRTEQGDSAMYLCASSLGQGSGNTIYFGEGSWLTVV.

V is TRBV14 and J is TRBJ2-5; D gene uncertain. The CDR3 consists of 15 residues. V was cut by 3 bases and J by 5 bases, with 16 bases left in between. From germline, CDR1 is SGHDN and CDR2 FVKESK. CDR3 nucleotide sequence: TGTGCCAGCAGCCATTCGTCAGGTCCCCTGGAGACCCAGTACTTC. Residues: CASSHSSGPLETQYF.

In this sample, this clone turned up a few times. The rearrangement joins TRBV7-9 to TRBJ2-1; TRBD2 agrees at 11 bases. This CDR3 has 15 amino acids. Trimming cost V 6 bases and J 2 bases; bases outside gene matches: 3. Germline V gene sequence: CDR1 SEHNR, CDR2 FQNEAQ (reference sequence). The CDR3 is CASSPSGGPYNEQFF. The CDR3 DNA follows: TGTGCCAGCAGTCCTAGCGGGGGGCCCTACAATGAGCAGTTCTTC.

This clone has a handful of counts. CDR3 DNA sequence: TGTGCCAGCAGCGTAGACCGGACTAGCGGGTCCTACAATGAGCAGTTCTTC. Translation: CASSVDRTSGSYNEQFF. The chain has TRBV9 and TRBJ2-1; the match to TRBD2 covers 11 bases. Germline trimming cut 0 bases from V and 1 base from J; bases unmatched to any gene: 3. Germline V gene sequence: CDR1 SGDLS, CDR2 YYNGEE. The CDR3 is 17 amino acids.

Worth noting for this clone: The same CDR3 is also encoded by other DNA sequences in this sample. The chain is built from TRBV2 and TRBJ2-7, with 12 bases matching TRBD1. The CDR3 length is 15 residues. Germline CDR1 reads SNHLY; CDR2 reads FYNNEI. V shed 8 bases, J shed 2 bases, and the junction held 7 bases outside the gene matches. The CDR3 here is CASSEGTGGTYEQYF. In DNA form, the CDR3 reads TGTGCCAGCTCAGAAGGGACAGGGGGCACCTACGAGCAGTACTTC.

The rearrangement uses TRBV4-1 and TRBJ2-2, with TRBD1 identical over 8 bases. Germline V CDR1 and CDR2: MGHRA, YSYEKL. The CDR3 has 16 residues. V shed 2 bases and J 5 bases; nucleotides not matched to a gene: 7. Here the CDR3 DNA reads TGCGCCAGCAGCCAAAATCAGGGGGCATGGACCGGGGAGCTGTTTTTT. As protein: CASSQNQGAWTGELFF.

The chain recombines TRBV29-1 with TRBJ2-5, with a possible D match to TRBD2 (6 bases). Germline loops: CDR1 SQVTM, CDR2 ANQGSEA. The CDR3 covers 14 residues. V dropped 1 base and J dropped 1 base, with 10 bases sitting between them. CDR3 sequence (DNA): TGCAGCGTTGAAGGAGGACTATTCCAAGAGACCCAGTACTTC. Amino acid sequence: CSVEGGLFQETQYF.

V is TRBV11-2 and J is TRBJ1-4; D gene unclear. Germline V gives CDR1 SGHAT, CDR2 FQNNGV. Deletions cut 1 base from V and 10 bases from J, with 28 bases between. CDR3 length: 19 residues. CDR3 region: CASSLGYKTSIKAARKLFF. The CDR3 DNA sequence: TGTGCCAGCAGCTTAGGGTATAAAACGAGTATCAAAGCGGCTCGAAAACTGTTTTTT.

The V gene is TRBV19, the J gene TRBJ1-5, with 7 bases fitting TRBD1. J was trimmed by 3 bases and V by 10 bases; bases with no gene match: 15. This CDR3 region has 16 residues. Per the germline V gene, CDR1 is LNHDA and CDR2 is SQIVND (reference sequence). CDR3 bases: TGTGCCACTACGTCTACAAACAGGGGAAACAATCAGCCCCAGCATTTT. The encoded protein is CATTSTNRGNNQPQHF.

The chain links TRBV11-2 to TRBJ2-7, with 8 bases fitting TRBD1. The CDR3 spans 17 residues. The ends lost 1 base at V and 2 bases at J; junction bases unmatched: 10. Germline CDR1 and CDR2: SGHAT and FQNNGV. The CDR3 region is CASSLGRGRGLTYEQYF. CDR3 sequence (DNA): TGTGCCAGCAGCTTAGGTCGAGGCAGGGGGCTAACCTACGAGCAGTACTTC.

This clone was recorded a few times. J is TRBJ2-2 and V is TRBV15; D gene ambiguous. Germline V gives CDR1 LNHNV, CDR2 YYDKDF (reference sequence). CDR3 size: 16 residues. Deletions cut 0 bases from V and 0 bases from J, with 8 bases between. The CDR3 DNA reads TGTGCCACCAGCAGAGATCCAGGCGCGAACACCGGGGAGCTGTTTTTT. Its protein product is CATSRDPGANTGELFF. Using reference TRBV15 and TRBJ2-2 for the parts outside the CDR3, the full variable domain is DAMVIQNPRYQVTQFGKPVTLSCSQTLNHNVMYWYQQKSSQAPKLLFHYYDKDFNNEADTPDNFQSRRPNTSFCFLDIRSPGLGDTAMYLCATSRDPGANTGELFFGEGSRLTVL.

V is TRBV25-1 and J is TRBJ1-1; TRBD1 matches at 7 bases. Per germline, CDR1 MGHDK and CDR2 SYGVNS. The CDR3 covers 13 residues. With 8 bases clipped from V and 3 bases from J, the junction kept 6 bases outside the gene matches. CDR3 nucleotides: TGTGCCAGCGGGGACAGTTCCTACACTGAAGCTTTCTTT. This sequence encodes CASGDSSYTEAFF.

J is TRBJ2-7 and V is TRBV13, with a possible D match to TRBD2 (5 bases). CDR1 is PRHDT and CDR2 is FYEKMQ in the germline V gene (reference sequence). The CDR3 extends over 14 amino acids. The germline V and J ends were trimmed by 4 bases and 3 bases, with 13 bases remaining between them. CDR3 amino acids: CASSSSTGIYEQYF. DNA of the CDR3: TGTGCCAGCAGCTCTTCCACGGGGATCTACGAGCAGTACTTC.

This chain joins TRBV6-5 and TRBJ2-5; possibly TRBD1 for D (5 bases). Trimming took off 2 bases at V and 4 bases at J, with 14 bases between the two ends. Germline lookup yields CDR1 MNHEY and CDR2 SVGAGI. This CDR3 contains 15 residues. DNA of the CDR3: TGTGCCAGCAGTTACGGGGCCACCCCGCTAGAGACCCAGTACTTC. Translating it yields CASSYGATPLETQYF.